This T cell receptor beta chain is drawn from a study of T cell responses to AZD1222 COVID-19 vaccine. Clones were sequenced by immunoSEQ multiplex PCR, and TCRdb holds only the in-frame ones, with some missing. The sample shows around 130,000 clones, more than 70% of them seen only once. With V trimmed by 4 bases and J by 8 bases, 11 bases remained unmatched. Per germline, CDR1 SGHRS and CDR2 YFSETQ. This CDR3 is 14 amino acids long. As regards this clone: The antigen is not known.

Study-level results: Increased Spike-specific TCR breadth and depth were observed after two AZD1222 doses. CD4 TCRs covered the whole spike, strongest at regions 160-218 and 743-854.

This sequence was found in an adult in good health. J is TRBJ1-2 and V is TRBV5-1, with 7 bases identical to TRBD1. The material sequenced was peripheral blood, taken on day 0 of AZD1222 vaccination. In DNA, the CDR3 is TGCGCCAGCAGCCTAGGGACAGCTGCGGGCGGCTACACCTTC. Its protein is CASSLGTAAGGYTF.